One sample yielded the 13 T cell receptor beta chains listed below, sequenced in a study of regulatory T cells in long-lasting Graves disease (dated by TCRdb to about 2021). This specimen's time point label, per the study, means: newly diagnosed GD, antithyroid drugs for less than 3 months. For both TCR sequencing and RNA sequencing, RNA was extracted from PBMCs in TRIzol. Receptors were amplified or captured by multiplex PCR. The sequencer listed for this sample is Illumina HiSeq 4000. TCR beta libraries were built with iRepertoire HTBI primers and Arm-PCR amplification of CDR3 regions. Using fastp at Q25 and MiXCR, TCRdb reprocessed the public reads and kept productive beta chains. Every distinct CDR3 protein forms one entry, paired with its most common genes and DNA. The sample table shows 200,000 to 250,000 distinct CDR3 sequences, and approximately 18% are seen once. The ten largest account for roughly 12% of the sample.

These data also formed part of another study, on T cells in Graves' hyperthyroidism and ophthalmopathy.

Source: peripheral blood mononuclear cells (PBMCs), taken at new diagnosis, from a patient treated with antithyroid drugs. Source of these receptors: a woman in her twenties or thirties with Graves disease. Donor details come from another sample of the same person, matched by shared clones.

This clonotype was observed many times. The V call is TRBV6-1, the J call TRBJ1-1; D possibly corresponds to TRBD1 (5 bases). Trimming removed 0 bases at V and 4 bases at J, with 9 bases between. Germline values: CDR1 MNHNS, CDR2 SASEGT. The CDR3 is made up of 14 amino acids. As DNA, the CDR3 is TGTGCCAGCAGTGAAGCGGGACCCCGCACTGAAGCTTTCTTT. This encodes CASSEAGPRTEAFF.

This clonotype was found many times. The gene calls are TRBV18 and TRBJ1-5; TRBD1 might be the D (6 bases). Germline assignment: CDR1 KGHSH and CDR2 LQKENI. This CDR3 region has 14 residues. Trimming pared 2 bases from V and 7 bases from J, leaving 12 bases between. CDR3 loop: CASSPSGAGQPQHF. DNA for the CDR3: TGTGCCAGCTCACCATCAGGGGCAGGGCAGCCCCAGCATTTT.

This clonotype was picked up many times. The gene calls are TRBV7-9 and TRBJ2-1; D is undetermined. Trimming removed 6 bases at V and 0 bases at J, with 9 bases between. Germline V gene sequence: CDR1 SEHNR, CDR2 FQNEAQ (reference sequence). The CDR3 contains 14 residues. CDR3 in amino acids: CASSGFSSYNEQFF. The CDR3 nucleotides read TGTGCCAGCAGTGGATTTAGCTCCTACAATGAGCAGTTCTTC.

The rearrangement joins TRBV3-1 to TRBJ2-1; 9 bases are a match to TRBD2. V dropped 0 bases and J dropped 3; count of bases not matched to a gene: 0. Germline assignment: CDR1 LGHDT and CDR2 YNNKEL (reference sequence). This CDR3 spans 15 amino acids. The CDR3 bases are TGTGCCAGCAGCCAAGAACTAGCGGGCTACAATGAGCAGTTCTTC. Residues: CASSQELAGYNEQFF.

Note on this clonotype: Mismatch with germline at one junction end may stem from a read error. The chain has TRBV10-3 and TRBJ1-2, with TRBD1 identical over 7 bases. The CDR3 runs to 14 residues. The germline V gene has CDR1 ENHRY and CDR2 SYGVKD. DNA for the CDR3: TGTGCCATCAGGTTGGCAGGGGGAAACTATGGCCACACCTTC. Amino acid sequence: CAIRLAGGNYGHTF.

There are a few counts of this clonotype. This chain links TRBV3-1 with TRBJ2-2; D might be TRBD1 or TRBD2, each matching 6 bases. CDR1 and CDR2 from the germline V gene are LGHDT and YNNKEL (reference sequence). The CDR3 consists of 17 residues. Trimming took off 4 bases at V and 0 bases at J, with 15 bases between the two ends. CDR3 loop: CASSRGWGASNTGELFF. As DNA, the CDR3 is TGTGCCAGCAGCCGGGGCTGGGGGGCGTCGAACACCGGGGAGCTGTTTTTT.

This clonotype was seen many times. DNA of the CDR3: TGCAGTGCGCGACGTACTAGCGGGGGGTACAATGAGCAGTTCTTC. The encoded protein is CSARRTSGGYNEQFF. V gene TRBV20-1 combines with J gene TRBJ2-1; 12 bases are a match to TRBD2. V gave up 6 bases and J gave up 4 bases; unmatched junction bases: 7. The CDR3 spans 15 residues. Per the germline V gene, CDR1 is DFQATT and CDR2 is SNEGSKA (reference sequence).

This clonotype was seen at least ten times. V is TRBV30 and J is TRBJ1-1; 8 bases are a match to TRBD1. Germline V gene data show CDR1 as GTSNPN and CDR2 as SVGIG (reference sequence). The ends lost 1 base at V and 5 bases at J; junction bases unmatched: 3. The CDR3 is 13 amino acids. CDR3 region: CAWSGQGITEAFF. CDR3 sequence (DNA): TGTGCCTGGAGTGGACAGGGGATTACTGAAGCTTTCTTT.

This clonotype has ten or more counts. The V and J genes are TRBV20-1 and TRBJ1-2; tentatively, D is TRBD1 (6 bases). CDR1 and CDR2 from the germline V gene are DFQATT and SNEGSKA (reference sequence). CDR3 size: 14 residues. Trimming pared 5 bases from V and 8 bases from J, leaving 21 bases between. This chain's CDR3 is CSADGRGTERGYTF. CDR3 nucleotide sequence: TGCAGTGCTGACGGGAGGGGGACGGAAAGGGGCTACACCTTC.

There are many counts of this clonotype. The rearrangement uses TRBV12-3 or TRBV12-4 and TRBJ1-1; 7 bases fit TRBD1. CDR3 length: 13 residues. V was clipped by 7 bases and J by 4 bases; unmatched bases: 6. The CDR3 DNA reads TGTGCCAGCATTGCTACAGGGGTCACTGAAGCTTTCTTT. Translation: CASIATGVTEAFF.

V is TRBV15 and J is TRBJ2-5; 9 bases are shared with TRBD1. CDR3 length: 16 residues. With 1 base clipped from V and 0 bases from J, the junction kept 3 bases outside the gene matches. Per germline, CDR1 LNHNV and CDR2 YYDKDF (reference sequence). The CDR3 here is CATSRVGTGYQETQYF. For the CDR3, the DNA is TGTGCCACCAGCAGAGTTGGGACAGGGTACCAAGAGACCCAGTACTTC.

This clonotype was seen many times. The genes are TRBV2 and TRBJ1-3; D unclear. Germline V gives CDR1 SNHLY, CDR2 FYNNEI. The CDR3 has 14 residues. Trimming left V 7 bases short and J 7 bases short, with 17 bases between. CDR3 sequence reads: CASTPASPGNTIYF. For the CDR3, the DNA is TGTGCCAGCACCCCCGCCTCTCCCGGGAACACCATATATTTT.

The sample holds many counts of this clonotype. This chain connects TRBV7-8 to TRBJ1-5; D remains unclear. CDR3 length: 16 residues. Germline CDR1 is SGHVS and CDR2 is FQNEAQ. The V end lost 0 bases, the J end lost 1 base, and 10 bases lay between the germline ends. The CDR3 spells CASSLARRASNQPQHF. CDR3 nucleotides: TGTGCCAGCAGCTTAGCGCGGAGGGCGAGCAATCAGCCCCAGCATTTT. Combining the CDR3 with reference TRBV7-8 and TRBJ1-5 gives the whole variable domain GAGVSQSPRYKVAKRGQDVALRCDPISGHVSLFWYQQALGQGPEFLTYFQNEAQLDKSGLPSDRFFAERPEGSVSTLKIQRTQQEDSAVYLCASSLARRASNQPQHFGDGTRLSIL.